This T cell receptor (beta chain) was sequenced during a study of cytomegalovirus exposure and HLA in healthy donors. Whole-study context: Clustering assigned about 80% of the roughly 400 genotyped donors to the Caucasian-associated ancestry cluster.

The CDR3 consists of 13 residues. Trimming shortened V by 7 bases and J by 3 bases, and 12 bases separated the two germline ends. Germline-derived CDR1 and CDR2 are ENHRY and SYGVKD. Points on this clone: Its antigen is unidentified.

The PCR was carried out with 60 Vbeta primers and 13 Jbeta primers. Using immunoSEQ multiplex PCR, the repertoire was profiled, and TCRdb retains in-frame clones only, with some absent. The data contain a few hundred thousand clones, more than 80% of them singletons. Study-level points and caveats: Several of the most significant clusters appeared linked to common viral pathogens, based on a later analysis.

Specimen: PBMCs. The chain couples TRBV10-3 to TRBJ1-2; no clear D. This clonotype was sampled from a man younger than 45 in good health and CMV-seronegative. CDR3 in DNA: TGTGCCATCAACGAGGAGAAGGACTATGGCTACACCTTC. Its protein product is CAINEEKDYGYTF.